Below are 14 T cell receptor beta chains sequenced from a single sample in a study of response to subunit inactivated influenza vaccine. Using its own MiXCR run on the RT-PCR reads, TCRdb lists one record per CDR3 protein. The repertoire includes around 490,000 distinct CDR3 sequences, less than 10% of them detected once, and roughly 13% sits in the top ten. The source was PBMCs from blood, collected less than 30 months after vaccination. These receptors were obtained from a man aged 50 to 75 who received an inactivated influenza vaccine.

The chain carries TRBV12-3 or TRBV12-4 and TRBJ2-3, with D possibly matching TRBD2 (5 bases). Trimming removed 10 bases from V and 5 bases from J, with 16 bases in between. The CDR3 has 13 residues. CDR3 sequence (DNA): TGTGCCACCCGGAGCGGTGGGGTAGATACGCAGTATTTT. Its translation is CATRSGGVDTQYF.

This clonotype was observed a handful of times. The rearrangement joins TRBV10-3 to TRBJ1-2; D uncertain. Germline loops: CDR1 ENHRY, CDR2 SYGVKD. The CDR3 loop spans 13 amino acids. V lost 7 bases to trimming and J lost 0 bases, with 9 bases between them. CDR3 sequence reads: CAIMVSPNYGYTF. The CDR3 DNA reads TGTGCCATCATGGTCTCTCCTAACTATGGCTACACCTTC.

This clonotype was seen more than once but under ten times. Here the CDR3 reads CASSLDPGLAGEETQYF. Written as DNA, the CDR3 is TGTGCCAGCAGCTTAGACCCGGGACTAGCGGGGGAAGAGACCCAGTACTTC. This sequence joins TRBV7-9 and TRBJ2-5; 14 bases are a match to TRBD2. Germline values: CDR1 SEHNR, CDR2 FQNEAQ (reference sequence). V was clipped by 1 base and J by 3 bases; unmatched bases: 4. CDR3 length: 17 residues.

The chain combines TRBV9 with TRBJ2-3; no definite D call. The CDR3 is 14 amino acids. Germline V lookup: CDR1 SGDLS, CDR2 YYNGEE. V lost 3 bases to trimming and J lost 1 base, with 9 bases between them. The chain's CDR3 is CASSATRGTDTQYF. In nucleotides, the CDR3 is TGTGCCAGCAGCGCAACTCGGGGCACAGATACGCAGTATTTT.

This chain joins TRBV7-9 and TRBJ2-5; 8 positions agree with TRBD1. This CDR3 region has 15 residues. With V trimmed by 2 bases and J by 5 bases, 7 bases remained unmatched. In germline, CDR1 is SEHNR, CDR2 FQNEAQ (reference sequence). CDR3 in amino acids: CASSLQGARDETQYF. CDR3 in DNA: TGTGCCAGCAGCTTACAGGGGGCGAGGGACGAGACCCAGTACTTC.

CDR3 sequence (DNA): TGCAGCACCACCGGGACTAGTGAAGAGACCCAGTACTTC. Its protein is CSTTGTSEETQYF. J is TRBJ2-5 and V is TRBV29-1; TRBD2 aligns across 8 bases. Germline values: CDR1 SQVTM, CDR2 ANQGSEA. The CDR3 spans 13 residues. V dropped 8 bases and J dropped 3; count of bases not matched to a gene: 8.

There are many counts of this clonotype. This sequence joins TRBV4-3 and TRBJ2-1; possibly TRBD1 for D (5 bases). This CDR3 region has 13 residues. Per germline, CDR1 LGHNA and CDR2 YSLEER. The V end was cut by 5 bases, the J end by 1 base, with 6 bases between. CDR3 sequence: CASSTGSYNEQFF. As DNA, the CDR3 is TGCGCCAGCAGCACAGGTTCCTACAATGAGCAGTTCTTC.

This clonotype was seen only a few times. The CDR3 protein is CASSFRRGGRTGNEQFF. CDR3 DNA sequence: TGTGCCAGCAGCTTTCGGCGGGGGGGCCGTACTGGCAATGAGCAGTTCTTC. This rearrangement joins TRBV7-2 to TRBJ2-1; 9 bases map to TRBD2. CDR1 is SGHTA, CDR2 FQGNSA, per germline. This CDR3 contains 17 residues. V trimming: 3 bases; J trimming: 6 bases; junction bases outside the gene matches: 12.

This clonotype was recorded at least ten times. This sequence joins TRBV11-1 and TRBJ2-4; a possible D gene is TRBD2 (5 bases). Per germline, CDR1 SGHAT and CDR2 FQDESV (reference sequence). Trimming stripped 0 bases from V and 0 bases from J, with 15 bases between. The CDR3 is 18 amino acids. The CDR3: CASSLAWRAPEAKNIQYF. The CDR3, as DNA: TGTGCCAGCAGCTTAGCGTGGCGGGCACCTGAAGCCAAAAACATTCAGTACTTC.

This clonotype was counted only a few times. The V call is TRBV6-5, the J call TRBJ2-1; 12 nucleotides align to TRBD2. With 2 bases clipped from V and 8 bases from J, the junction kept 4 bases outside the gene matches. Looked up from germline, CDR1 is MNHEY and CDR2 is SVGAGI. The CDR3 runs 15 residues. The CDR3 DNA reads TGTGCCAGCAGTTACCCTAGCGGGGGGGCCGATGAGCAGTTCTTC. It specifies CASSYPSGGADEQFF.

This chain connects TRBV4-3 to TRBJ1-3, with no clear D. Germline V gene sequence: CDR1 LGHNA, CDR2 YSLEER. V was cut by 1 base and J by 0 bases, with 22 bases left in between. The length of the CDR3 is 20 residues. CDR3 DNA: TGCGCCAGCAGCCAAGTCCCAGTCTCCTTGGACGGCAGCTCTGGAAACACCATATATTTT. It encodes CASSQVPVSLDGSSGNTIYF.

This clonotype showed up many times. The V and J genes are TRBV7-9 and TRBJ2-1, with 8 positions matching TRBD2. The CDR3 sequence is 15 residues long. Germline loops: CDR1 SEHNR, CDR2 FQNEAQ (reference sequence). Trimming at V came to 4 bases and at J to 9 bases, leaving 11 bases not matched to a gene. The CDR3: CASSSSGTRSGEQFF. CDR3 DNA: TGTGCCAGCAGCTCTTCCGGGACTAGGAGCGGTGAGCAGTTCTTC.

V and J are TRBV20-1 and TRBJ1-6; TRBD1 matches 7 bases. Trimming took 1 base from V and 7 from J; bases not matched to a gene: 13. The CDR3 sequence is 17 residues long. The germline gives CDR1 DFQATT, CDR2 SNEGSKA (reference sequence). CDR3 residues: CSARVGGPGGLNSPLHF. CDR3 DNA sequence: TGCAGTGCTAGAGTAGGGGGCCCGGGGGGATTAAATTCACCCCTCCACTTT.

The CDR3 coding sequence is TGTGCCAGCAGTTACAAGACAGGGCCCGCCTACGAGCAGTACTTC. Encoded protein: CASSYKTGPAYEQYF. This sequence joins TRBV6-5 and TRBJ2-7; TRBD1 matches 7 bases. CDR1 and CDR2 (germline): MNHEY, SVGAGI. J lost 2 bases, V lost 2 bases, and 6 bases had no gene match. The CDR3 runs 15 residues.